The clone carrying this T cell receptor (beta chain) has only one observation. What it binds is not known. Using a J-beta primer mix together with a sample-barcoded 5' primer, a second PCR was run for roughly 7 to 11 cycles. Every cDNA molecule bore a tag from a template-switch adaptor containing 12 random nucleotides. Each CDR3 protein gets one entry after TCRdb re-called the 5' RACE reads with MiXCR. The sample shows roughly 930,000 distinct CDR3 sequences, 40% to 60% of them seen only once. The sample originates from a study of blood T cells in healthy people across ages. Whole-study findings and limits: There was no known CMV status for donors, so expanded clonotype changes were possibly confounded. Estimates of total diversity, which came from one million sequenced T cells, were considered to be underestimates.

CDR3 length: 16 residues. The germline V and J ends were trimmed by 1 base and 0 bases, with 14 bases remaining between them. Germline values: CDR1 DFQATT, CDR2 SNEGSKA (reference sequence). Every sample had a minimum of 6 million PBMCs isolated. This TCR was recovered from a man between 25 and 39 years old in good health. Sequencing was done on a sample of blood. The J gene is TRBJ2-3, the V gene TRBV20-1; a possible D gene is TRBD1 (5 bases). The CDR3 loop reads CSARGKAGHSTDTQYF. The CDR3 DNA reads as TGCAGTGCTAGAGGAAAGGCAGGGCACAGCACAGATACGCAGTATTTT.